This entry features one T cell receptor beta chain sequence. Its antigen remains undetermined. No quality values exist for individual bases; no much larger clone is one base distant. These data originate in a study of PD-1 blockade in classical Hodgkin lymphoma (dated by TCRdb to between 2020 and 2021). As for the study more broadly: Nivolumab dosing was 3 mg/kg intravenously every 2 weeks, continuing until either disease progression or unacceptable toxicity. A peripheral blood immune signature of response to PD-1 blockade in classical Hodgkin lymphoma was defined using TCR beta sequencing and CyTOF.

The sample's time point label is to be understood as: cycle 1 day 1 (C1D1), immediately before nivolumab initiation. Every trial patient had relapsed after autologous stem cell transplantation, and cohorts A, B and C differed in prior brentuximab vedotin exposure. A total of roughly 60 patients with relapsed/refractory classical Hodgkin lymphoma made up the trial cohort, and each patient's best overall response was complete response, partial response or progressive disease. Trial patients were treated with single-agent nivolumab in the multi-cohort phase II CheckMate 205 trial. An independent review committee assessed best overall response using the 2007 International Working Group response criteria. PBMCs from the trial were collected at three points: immediately before nivolumab initiation (C1D1), and during therapy at cycle 2 day 1 and cycle 4 day 1. Peripheral blood was collected in 8 mL Vacutainer Cell Preparation Tubes, from which PBMCs were isolated by centrifugation and then cryopreserved.

From the germline V gene, CDR1 is SGHAT and CDR2 is FQNNGV. Its CDR3 holds 15 amino acids, cysteine through phenylalanine. Only CDR3 DNA is held: 45 bases, read in frame from base 1. V gives up 7 bases and J gives up 1 base, and the segment between their germline ends measures 15 bases. Genomic DNA was isolated using the Qiagen DNeasy kit from unsorted PBMCs as well as from negatively selected CD4+ and CD8+ fractions. Using primers that anneal to V and J segments, immunoSEQ multiplex PCR amplified the TCR beta CDR3 regions. A synthetic immune receptor repertoire was used to minimize amplification bias, and any residual bias was removed computationally once sequencing was done. The paper's processing steps were these. Repertoire diversity was quantified as the Shannon entropy index using custom Python scripts. Unsorted, CD4+ and CD8+ repertoires were examined separately, except in combined analyses, for which CD4+ and CD8+ sequences were merged in silico. Clonal expansion was defined as a frequency increase of at least 2-fold after treatment compared with C1D1, and clones undetected at baseline were assigned a pseudocount of 0.5. Clones with 0 or 1 copy at C1D1 were classified as singleton clones, and clones with 2 or more copies were classified as non-singleton clones. Clones expanded in unsorted samples were annotated as CD4+, CD8+ or unknown by matching protein sequences in sorted samples from the same patient. Wilcoxon tests on paired samples were used to test changes in diversity from C1D1 to C4D1. TCRdb stores this immuneACCESS table with in-frame sequences only. Part of the clones is absent; in the studies checked, under half of the shortfall reflects unresolved V genes, and no reason is known for the rest. Clone size and V and J calls were adopted from that table, with D and trimming inferred from the DNA. Recorded for this sample are around 96,000 clones; roughly 83% of them occurred a single time. The ten most abundant clones make up 12% of the sample.

The full study reports these points: Baseline TCR diversity was reported as lower in newly diagnosed patients than in healthy donors, and lower still in relapsed/refractory patients. The study was restricted to a single clinical trial cohort, and the causes of repertoire differences, possibly disease activity or prior therapy, were left undefined. Diversity was lower in patients who began nivolumab less than 1 year after ASCT, so these patients were left out of later analyses to avoid confounding by immune reconstitution. By C4D1, a significant rise was seen in CD4+ TCR diversity but not in CD8+ TCR diversity (p=0.0027 vs p=0.16), and the rise was most apparent among complete responders (p=0.02). Trial patients with a complete response had baseline diversity similar to that of newly diagnosed patients, while partial responders and progressors had significantly lower diversity.

The rearrangement joined TRBV11-2 to TRBJ2-3, with TRBD2 tentatively as D gene (6 bases match). This specimen was peripheral blood mononuclear cells (PBMCs), taken at baseline. This clonotype was sampled from a human donor with classical Hodgkin lymphoma. Here is the DNA: TGTGCCAGCACCAGACTAGAAGGGGGCACAGATACGCAGTATTTT. Translated, this is CASTRLEGGTDTQYF.